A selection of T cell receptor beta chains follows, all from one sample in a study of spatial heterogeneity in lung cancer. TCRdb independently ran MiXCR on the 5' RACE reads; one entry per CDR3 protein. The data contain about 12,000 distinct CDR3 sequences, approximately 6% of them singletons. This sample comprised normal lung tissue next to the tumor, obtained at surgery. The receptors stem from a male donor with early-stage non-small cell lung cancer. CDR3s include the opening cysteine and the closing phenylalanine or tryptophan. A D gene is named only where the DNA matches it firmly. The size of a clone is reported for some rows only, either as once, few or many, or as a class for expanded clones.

TGTGCCAGCAGTTTAGCATCTAATGAGCAGTTCTTC,CASSLASNEQFF,.,12,TRBJ2-1,few,TRBV12-3/TRBV12-4
TGTGCCACCAGCTTACCAGGGGGAATGAACACTGAAGCTTTCTTT,CATSLPGGMNTEAFF,TRBD1,15,TRBJ1-1,many,TRBV15
TGTGCCATCAGTGAGTACGACAGAGGAACTGAAGCTTTCTTT,CAISEYDRGTEAFF,.,14,TRBJ1-1,many,TRBV10-3
TGTGCCAGCAGTTACTCCGGGCCAGGTACCGAAGCTTTCTTT,CASSYSGPGTEAFF,.,14,TRBJ1-1,.,TRBV6-2/TRBV6-3
TGTGCCAGCAGTTCCCCGGACAGGGATCGGAGAGCTTTCTTT,CASSSPDRDRRAFF,TRBD1,14,TRBJ1-1,many,TRBV28
TGTGCCAGTACCGGGACAGGGGACACCGGGGAGCTGTTTTTT,CASTGTGDTGELFF,TRBD1,14,TRBJ2-2,.,TRBV19
TGTGCCAGCAGCCTAGGGACTAGCGGGATCCCCTACGAGCAGTACTTC,CASSLGTSGIPYEQYF,TRBD2,16,TRBJ2-7,.,TRBV3-1
TGTGCCAGCAGCTTTTGGGGCTCTGGGGCCAACGTCCTGACTTTC,CASSFWGSGANVLTF,.,15,TRBJ2-6,many,TRBV5-6
TGTGCCTGGAGTGTACGGCTAGCTGAAGGGCAGTTCTTC,CAWSVRLAEGQFF,.,13,TRBJ2-1,medium-sized,TRBV30
TGTGCCAGCAGCGCGGCCGGGACTCCTAACAATGAGCAGTTCTTC,CASSAAGTPNNEQFF,.,15,TRBJ2-1,many,TRBV9
TGTGCCAGCAGCTTTATTACAGGATCCTCCCACGAGCAGTACTTC,CASSFITGSSHEQYF,.,15,TRBJ2-7,few,TRBV5-4
TGTGCCAGCAGTTTAAGACAGGGGTACACCGGGGAGCTGTTTTTT,CASSLRQGYTGELFF,TRBD1,15,TRBJ2-2,many,TRBV12-3/TRBV12-4
TGTGCCAGTAGTAACCCGAACACCGGGGAGCTGTTTTTT,CASSNPNTGELFF,.,13,TRBJ2-2,large,TRBV19
TGTGCCACGAGCTCTAGCGGGAGCTCCTACGAGCAGTACTTC,CATSSSGSSYEQYF,TRBD2,14,TRBJ2-7,many,TRBV6-6
TGCGCCAGCAGCGTATCTACAGGGGATGAAAAACTGTTTTTT,CASSVSTGDEKLFF,TRBD1,14,TRBJ1-4,many,TRBV5-1
TGTGCCAGCAGTCTTAAATGGCCGGCGAACACCGGGGAGCTGTTTTTT,CASSLKWPANTGELFF,.,16,TRBJ2-2,.,TRBV6-4
TGTGCCAGCAGCTTAGGGACCCGGGAGACCCAGTACTTC,CASSLGTRETQYF,.,13,TRBJ2-5,medium-sized,TRBV7-9
TGTGCCAGTAGTGTTATAGCGGGAGAAGAGCCCGAGCAGTTCTTC,CASSVIAGEEPEQFF,TRBD2,15,TRBJ2-1,.,TRBV19
TGTGCTAGCAGCTTAGGACAGGGTAATAGTGCAGAGACCCAGTACTTC,CASSLGQGNSAETQYF,TRBD1,16,TRBJ2-5,many,TRBV7-7
TGTACCATCAGTGAAGGGGTGGACAGGCTGATTACTTTT,CTISEGVDRLITF,TRBD1,13,TRBJ1-3,once,TRBV10-3
TGTGCCAGCAGTAGAGGGGCTAGCAATCAGCCCCAGCATTTT,CASSRGASNQPQHF,.,14,TRBJ1-5,many,TRBV6-2/TRBV6-3
TGCAGTGCTAGTCCGGCGCGGAGCACAGATACGCAGTATTTT,CSASPARSTDTQYF,.,14,TRBJ2-3,many,TRBV20-1